These T cell receptor beta chains were read from a single sample in a study of shared clonotypes between healthy human individuals. TCRdb keeps only in-frame clones here, not all; method: immunoSEQ multiplex PCR. The top ten hold roughly 0.36% of the sample, which has approximately 1.5 million clones, roughly 98.5% seen once. The sample consisted of naive CD4+ T cells sorted from blood. These receptors all stem from a man under 40 in good health. Each CDR3 is given with its conserved first and last residue. Fields, in order: clone size, D gene, V gene, J gene, CDR3 DNA, CDR3 protein. D genes are given only for firm matches. For some rows the clone size is stated as once, few or many, or as a class when expanded; others skip it.

>-|-|TRBV6-6|TRBJ2-7
TGTGCCAGCAGTTCAGGGGACCGCTCAATCTACGAGCAGTACTTC
CASSSGDRSIYEQYF
>-|-|TRBV6-5|TRBJ2-7
TGTGCCAGCAGCCCGGCGAAGCGGCACGAGCAGTACTTC
CASSPAKRHEQYF
>once|-|TRBV18|TRBJ2-2
TGTGCCAGCTCACCCGATCTTTCGGCCCGCTACACCGGGGAGCTGTTTTTT
CASSPDLSARYTGELFF
>-|-|TRBV18|TRBJ2-7
TGTGCCAGCTCACCACCTACAGGGAAGGTTGTGGGTGAGCAGTACTTC
CASSPPTGKVVGEQYF
>-|TRBD2|TRBV5-4|TRBJ2-3
TGTGCCTTCCAGCGGGGGGCGGCCACAGATACGCAGTATTTT
CAFQRGAATDTQYF
>-|-|TRBV7-3|TRBJ2-1
TGTGCCAGCAGCTTAACGGGAGGCGGGCTCTCCTACAATGAGCAGTTCTTC
CASSLTGGGLSYNEQFF
>-|TRBD1|TRBV19|TRBJ2-6
TGTGCCAGTCATCCGGGACAGGGAAACTCTGGGGCCAACGTCCTGACTTTC
CASHPGQGNSGANVLTF
>-|-|TRBV25-1|TRBJ1-1
TGTGCCAGCAGTGAATTAGGGTGGTCGGCGGAGGTTGCTTTCTTT
CASSELGWSAEVAFF
>-|TRBD2|TRBV9|TRBJ2-1
TGTGCCAGCAGCGTAGAGCTAGCGGGAGACGTGGAGCAGTTCTTC
CASSVELAGDVEQFF
>-|-|TRBV5-5|TRBJ1-4
TGTGCCAGCAGCTTGATTGGGCCAGAAAAACTGTTTTTT
CASSLIGPEKLFF
>-|TRBD1|TRBV7-9|TRBJ1-2
TGTGCCAGCAGCCGGGACAGTTTGCACTATGGCTACACCTTC
CASSRDSLHYGYTF
>-|-|TRBV7-2|TRBJ1-3
TGTGCCAGCAGCTCCCAGCTCGGCGGAAACACCATATATTTT
CASSSQLGGNTIYF
>-|-|TRBV4-2|TRBJ2-1
TGTGCCAGCAGCCAAGATCCGGACGGGGGCTCCTACAATGAGCAGTTCTTC
CASSQDPDGGSYNEQFF
>-|-|TRBV5-1|TRBJ2-7
TGCGCCAGCAGCTTAGGTTCGGGAGATGGTAGCGAGCAGTACTTC
CASSLGSGDGSEQYF
>once|-|TRBV2|TRBJ1-1
TGTGCCAGCTCTTATACAACGCGCGACACTGAAGCTTTCTTT
CASSYTTRDTEAFF
>-|TRBD1|TRBV5-5|TRBJ1-1
TGTGCCACTGGGACAGGTAACACGGCTGAAGCTTTCTTT
CATGTGNTAEAFF
>-|-|TRBV7-2|TRBJ2-1
TGTGCCAGCAGCTTTTTGCGGACCCACAATGAGCAGTTCTTC
CASSFLRTHNEQFF
>-|TRBD2|TRBV25-1|TRBJ2-2
TGTGCCAGCAGTGGCGGACTAGCGGACTTGAACACCGGGGAGCTGTTTTTT
CASSGGLADLNTGELFF
>-|-|TRBV28|TRBJ1-2
TGTGCCAGCAGCTTGAGCCCCCACTATGGCTACACCTTC
CASSLSPHYGYTF
>-|-|TRBV5-4|TRBJ2-1
TGTGCCAGCAGCTTCCGGGGGATTTCCTACAATGAGCAGTTCTTC
CASSFRGISYNEQFF
>once|-|TRBV2|TRBJ1-3
TGTGCCAGCAGAGTAGACAGACTCTCTGGAAACACCATATATTTT
CASRVDRLSGNTIYF
>-|TRBD1|TRBV10-3|TRBJ2-7
TGTGCCATCAGTGAGTCGCGTAAAAACAGGGGCGACGAGCAGTACTTC
CAISESRKNRGDEQYF
>-|-|TRBV28|TRBJ2-1
TGTGCCAGCAGACTCCTCGCCCCTCTGGGGAATGAGCAGTTCTTC
CASRLLAPLGNEQFF
>once|-|TRBV6-1|TRBJ2-3
TGTGCCAGCAGTGCGACCAACACAGATACGCAGTATTTT
CASSATNTDTQYF
>-|-|TRBV27|TRBJ2-2
TGTGCCAGCAGTTTACTCTCGGGAGTACGTACCGGGGAGCTGTTTTTT
CASSLLSGVRTGELFF
>-|TRBD2|TRBV9|TRBJ2-2
TGTGCCAGCACGCGGCGGGAGCCTCGGGGCGGGGAGCTGTTTTTT
CASTRREPRGGELFF
>-|-|TRBV7-2|TRBJ2-1
TGTGCCAGCAGCCTGACTAGTCGAGTAAGCAATGAGCAGTTCTTC
CASSLTSRVSNEQFF
>once|-|TRBV5-4|TRBJ1-5
TGTGCCAGCAGCTTGGGCAGGGGCCAGCCCCAGCATTTT
CASSLGRGQPQHF
>-|-|TRBV28|TRBJ1-4
TGTGCCAGCAGTTTCGAGGGACTTGGGAATGAAAAACTGTTTTTT
CASSFEGLGNEKLFF
>-|-|TRBV2|TRBJ1-4
TGTGCCAGCAGCGGAGTCAATGAAAAACTGTTTTTT
CASSGVNEKLFF
>-|TRBD2|TRBV29-1|TRBJ2-5
TGCAGCGTTGAAAGGACTAGCGGGCCGGAGACCCAGTACTTC
CSVERTSGPETQYF
>-|-|TRBV5-1|TRBJ2-1
TGCGCCAGCAGCTTGGGAGTGGGTGATGAGCAGTTCTTC
CASSLGVGDEQFF
>-|TRBD2|TRBV5-5|TRBJ2-7
TGTGCCAGCAGTATGGGACTAGCCTACGAGCAGTACTTC
CASSMGLAYEQYF
>-|TRBD2|TRBV7-2|TRBJ2-7
TGTGCCAGCAGCTTGGGGAGGGCCTACGAGCAGTACTTC
CASSLGRAYEQYF
>-|TRBD2|TRBV28|TRBJ2-1
TGTGCCAGCAGTTGGAGGGGTAGCGGGACCAGCTCCTACAATGAGCAGTTCTTC
CASSWRGSGTSSYNEQFF
>-|-|TRBV28|TRBJ2-2
TGTGCCATCTCGGAGTTCACCGGGGAGCTGTTTTTT
CAISEFTGELFF
>-|TRBD1|TRBV19|TRBJ1-2
TGTGCCAGTACCGCGACAGGGCATGGCTATGGCTACACCTTC
CASTATGHGYGYTF
>-|-|TRBV11-2|TRBJ2-3
TGTGCCAGCAGCTTAGATTACAGAGTAGTGATTGATACGCAGTATTTT
CASSLDYRVVIDTQYF
>-|-|TRBV19|TRBJ2-3
TGTGCCAGTAGTATTAGGGGAGATACGCAGTATTTT
CASSIRGDTQYF
>-|-|TRBV7-8|TRBJ2-5
TGTGCCAGCAGCGCCACAGGATTGGGGGAGACCCAGTACTTC
CASSATGLGETQYF
>-|-|TRBV19|TRBJ1-5
TGTGCCAGTACCCCAAGGCCCACCGGTTATCGCCAGCCCCAGCATTTT
CASTPRPTGYRQPQHF